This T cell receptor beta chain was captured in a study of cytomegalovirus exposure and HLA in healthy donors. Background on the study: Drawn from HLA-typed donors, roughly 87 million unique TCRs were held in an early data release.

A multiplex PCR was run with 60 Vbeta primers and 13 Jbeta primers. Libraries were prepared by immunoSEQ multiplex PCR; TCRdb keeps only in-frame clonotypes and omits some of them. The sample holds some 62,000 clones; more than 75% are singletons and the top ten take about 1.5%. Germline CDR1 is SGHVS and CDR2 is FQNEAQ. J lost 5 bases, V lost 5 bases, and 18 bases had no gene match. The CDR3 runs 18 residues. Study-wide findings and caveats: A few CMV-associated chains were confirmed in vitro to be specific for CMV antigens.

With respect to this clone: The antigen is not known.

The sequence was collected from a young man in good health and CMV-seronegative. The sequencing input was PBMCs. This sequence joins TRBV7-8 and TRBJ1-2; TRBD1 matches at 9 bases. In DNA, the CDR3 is TGTGCCAGCAGCCCGCGGGCGATATGGACAGGGGAATTTTATGGCTACACCTTC. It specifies CASSPRAIWTGEFYGYTF.